These T cell receptor beta chains were read from a single sample in a study of beta chain features in type 1 diabetes. The protocol was immunoSEQ multiplex PCR, while the TCRdb copy is restricted to in-frame clones and leaves out a portion. This sample carries a few hundred thousand clones, around 30% of them seen once, and the ten largest clones take around 0.065%. Sequenced: naive CD4+ T cells from blood. All receptors come from a man between 18 and 35 years old in good health. CDR3s include the opening cysteine and the closing phenylalanine or tryptophan. A D gene is named only where the DNA matches it firmly. Some rows have no size entry. The others give once, few or many, or a class for an expanded clone.

j_call v_call d_call clone_size cdr3_aa cdr3_nt
TRBJ1-1 TRBV6-6 . . CASRTQGNTEAFF TGTGCCAGCAGGACTCAGGGAAACACTGAAGCTTTCTTT
TRBJ1-5 TRBV5-6 . . CASSLAGSNQPQHF TGTGCCAGCAGCTTGGCGGGTAGCAATCAGCCCCAGCATTTT
TRBJ2-6 TRBV2 . . CASSESGANVLTF TGTGCCAGCAGTGAATCTGGGGCCAACGTCCTGACTTTC
TRBJ2-6 TRBV7-2 . few CASSFWSGANVLTF TGTGCCAGCAGCTTTTGGTCTGGGGCCAACGTCCTGACTTTC
TRBJ2-4 TRBV27 . few CASRDRWGKNIQYF TGTGCCAGCAGAGACAGGTGGGGGAAAAACATTCAGTACTTC
TRBJ2-1 TRBV30 . . CAWSDLGGGASNEQFF TGTGCCTGGAGTGATCTGGGCGGGGGCGCAAGCAATGAGCAGTTCTTC
TRBJ1-4 TRBV7-2 TRBD1 . CASNRGHGEKLFF TGTGCCAGTAACAGGGGGCATGGGGAAAAACTGTTTTTT
TRBJ2-3 TRBV5-1 TRBD2 few CASSPPGLGTDTQYF TGCGCCAGCAGCCCGCCGGGACTAGGCACAGATACGCAGTATTTT
TRBJ2-3 TRBV7-2 . . CASSQGRLSTDTQYF TGTGCCAGCAGCCAGGGACGGCTAAGCACAGATACGCAGTATTTT
TRBJ2-2 TRBV30 . few CAWSAGTGELFF TGTGCCTGGAGCGCGGGGACCGGGGAGCTGTTTTTT
TRBJ1-2 TRBV2 TRBD1 . CASRITGDYGYTF TGTGCCAGCAGGATTACAGGGGACTATGGCTACACCTTC
TRBJ2-1 TRBV7-9 TRBD2 few CASSPPGLAGANEQFF TGTGCCAGCAGCCCGCCGGGACTAGCGGGTGCCAATGAGCAGTTCTTC
TRBJ2-5 TRBV15 . . CATSRDKETQYF TGTGCCACCAGCAGGGATAAAGAGACCCAGTACTTC
TRBJ2-5 TRBV7-6 . . CASSPFGLGETQYF TGTGCCAGCAGCCCATTTGGACTGGGGGAGACCCAGTACTTC
TRBJ2-3 TRBV6-1 TRBD2 . CASSPGTSGRTQYF TGTGCCAGCAGTCCCGGGACTAGCGGGAGAACGCAGTATTTT
TRBJ2-6 TRBV19 . . CASSTTGLSGANVLTF TGTGCCAGTAGTACAACAGGGTTGTCTGGGGCCAACGTCCTGACTTTC
TRBJ2-3 TRBV7-2 . few CASSLARSTDTQYF TGTGCCAGCAGCTTAGCACGGTCCACAGATACGCAGTATTTT
TRBJ2-2 TRBV29-1 TRBD1 . CSVGAGGFTGELFF TGCAGCGTGGGGGCAGGGGGATTCACCGGGGAGCTGTTTTTT
TRBJ2-7 TRBV6-6 . . CASRKQGSYEQYF TGTGCCAGCAGAAAACAGGGTTCCTACGAGCAGTACTTC
TRBJ1-2 TRBV2 . . CASSAADNYGYTF TGTGCCAGCAGTGCGGCAGATAACTATGGCTACACCTTC
TRBJ2-3 TRBV13 TRBD2 few CASTFGGTQYF TGTGCCAGCACGTTCGGGGGGACGCAGTATTTT
TRBJ2-7 TRBV30 TRBD2 . CAWTSGRFDEQYF TGTGCCTGGACAAGCGGGAGATTTGACGAGCAGTACTTC
TRBJ2-7 TRBV9 . . CASSLEGDLSYEQYF TGTGCCAGCAGTTTAGAAGGGGACCTATCCTACGAGCAGTACTTC
TRBJ2-6 TRBV14 . . CASSQEGVYYSGANVLTF TGTGCCAGCAGCCAAGAGGGAGTTTACTACTCTGGGGCCAACGTCCTGACTTTC
TRBJ1-5 TRBV7-9 TRBD1 . CASSDRGNQPQHF TGTGCCAGCAGCGACAGGGGAAATCAGCCCCAGCATTTT
TRBJ1-1 TRBV30 TRBD1 . CAWRNKGQANTEAFF TGTGCCTGGAGGAATAAAGGACAGGCCAACACTGAAGCTTTCTTT
TRBJ2-5 TRBV25-1 . . CASSELWIAETQYF TGTGCCAGCAGTGAACTTTGGATAGCGGAGACCCAGTACTTC
TRBJ2-3 TRBV11-3 TRBD1 . CASSLGTGATDTQYF TGTGCCAGCAGCTTGGGGACAGGGGCCACAGATACGCAGTATTTT
TRBJ2-3 TRBV7-9 TRBD1 . CASSLDPGQGRGDTQYF TGTGCCAGCAGCTTAGACCCTGGACAGGGCAGGGGAGATACGCAGTATTTT
TRBJ2-5 TRBV7-3 . . CASSPTRAQETQYF TGTGCCAGCAGCCCAACCAGGGCCCAAGAGACCCAGTACTTC
TRBJ1-1 TRBV11-2 . . CASSLERDGTEAFF TGTGCCAGCAGCTTAGAAAGGGACGGTACTGAAGCTTTCTTT
TRBJ2-7 TRBV7-2 TRBD2 . CASSRTGGSRTYEQYF TGTGCCAGCAGCCGTACGGGCGGGAGCAGGACCTACGAGCAGTACTTC
TRBJ2-3 TRBV28 . . CASSRGRQSTDTQYF TGTGCCAGCAGTCGCGGTCGTCAAAGCACAGATACGCAGTATTTT
TRBJ2-7 TRBV5-4 . . CASRRGGGPFANREQYF TGTGCCAGCCGTCGGGGTGGAGGGCCCTTCGCGAACCGCGAGCAGTACTTC
TRBJ2-5 TRBV7-2 . . CASSLLAYETQYF TGTGCCAGCAGCCTGTTAGCATACGAGACCCAGTACTTC
TRBJ2-1 TRBV18 . few CASSPDKANEQFF TGTGCCAGCTCACCCGACAAGGCCAATGAGCAGTTCTTC
TRBJ2-3 TRBV7-9 . many CASSSTDTQYF TGTGCCAGCAGCTCCACAGATACGCAGTATTTT
TRBJ2-7 TRBV13 . . CASSPRGVYEQYF TGTGCCAGCAGCCCACGTGGGGTCTACGAGCAGTACTTC
TRBJ2-2 TRBV5-4 TRBD2 . CASSLRAGGATGELFF TGTGCCAGCAGCTTGAGAGCGGGAGGCGCCACCGGGGAGCTGTTTTTT
TRBJ1-2 TRBV20-1 . few CSASPEYGYTF TGCAGTGCTAGTCCGGAGTATGGCTACACCTTC
TRBJ2-5 TRBV2 . . CASSREETQYF TGTGCCAGCTCTCGGGAGGAGACCCAGTACTTC
TRBJ2-4 TRBV7-9 . . CASSLEVHEAKNIQYF TGTGCCAGCAGCTTAGAGGTACACGAGGCCAAAAACATTCAGTACTTC
TRBJ2-1 TRBV7-2 . . CASSSGVATEQFF TGTGCCAGCAGCTCGGGGGTAGCAACTGAGCAGTTCTTC
TRBJ1-2 TRBV4-1 . . CASSQADWNYGYTF TGCGCCAGCAGCCAAGCGGACTGGAACTATGGCTACACCTTC
TRBJ2-7 TRBV29-1 TRBD2 . CSVEGISGGEQYF TGCAGCGTTGAAGGGATTAGCGGGGGCGAGCAGTACTTC
TRBJ2-7 TRBV7-2 . few CASSLFPGSSYEQYF TGTGCCAGCAGCTTATTCCCCGGGAGCTCCTACGAGCAGTACTTC
TRBJ2-7 TRBV9 TRBD1 . CASSAGQGDYEQYF TGTGCCAGCAGCGCGGGACAGGGTGACTACGAGCAGTACTTC
TRBJ1-2 TRBV30 . . CAWTNLIQENYGYTF TGTGCCTGGACCAACCTGATCCAAGAGAACTATGGCTACACCTTC
TRBJ2-1 TRBV18 . few CASSPGRDNEQFF TGTGCCAGCTCACCGGGCAGAGACAATGAGCAGTTCTTC